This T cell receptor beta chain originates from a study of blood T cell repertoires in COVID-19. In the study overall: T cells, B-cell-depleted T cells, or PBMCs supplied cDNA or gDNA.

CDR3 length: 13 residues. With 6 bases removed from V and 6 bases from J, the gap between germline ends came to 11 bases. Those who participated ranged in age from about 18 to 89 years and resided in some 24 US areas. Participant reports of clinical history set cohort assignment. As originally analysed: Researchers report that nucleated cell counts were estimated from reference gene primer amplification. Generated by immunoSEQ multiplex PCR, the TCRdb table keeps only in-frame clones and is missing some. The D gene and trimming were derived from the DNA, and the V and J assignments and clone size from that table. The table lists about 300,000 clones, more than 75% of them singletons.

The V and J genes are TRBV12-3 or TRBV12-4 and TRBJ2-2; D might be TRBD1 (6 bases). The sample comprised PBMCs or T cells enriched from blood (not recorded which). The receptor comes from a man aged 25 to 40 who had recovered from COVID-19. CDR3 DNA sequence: TGTGCCAGCAGCGCCAGGGGATCCGGGGAGCTGTTTTTT. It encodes CASSARGSGELFF.